This TCR beta chain was sequenced in a study of molecular identifiers for immune sequencing clone quantification. Study-wide findings and caveats: Even with about a million naive cells present, spiked Jurkat TCR RNA from one cell was reportedly detectable.

Bulk TCR libraries used previously described methods and listed TCR primers. TCRdb re-analysed the PCR reads in MiXCR, keeping a single row per CDR3 protein. The sample gives around 480,000 distinct CDR3 sequences, around 23% of which show up once; 0.7% to 0.9% is in the top ten. This clonotype has more than one count but fewer than ten. Its cognate antigen is unknown. CDR1 is SGDLS and CDR2 is YYNGEE in the germline V gene. The CDR3 is 16 residues long. The V and J ends lost 0 bases and 2 bases respectively, with 11 bases between them. Sorting was used to obtain naive CD8 T cells (CD8+CD4-CCR7+CD45RA+).

This chain uses TRBV9 with TRBJ2-2; a weak D match, TRBD1 (5 bases). Input material: naive CD8+ T cells from blood, with Jurkat cell RNA spiked in. The subset here: FACS-sorted CD8+CD4-CCR7+CD45RA+ naive T cells. The clonotype originates from a human donor in good health. Some libraries in this study had Jurkat cell RNA spiked in. CDR3 coding DNA: TGTGCCAGCAGCGTAGTGGCAGGGTCCAACACCGGGGAGCTGTTTTTT. Translating gives CASSVVAGSNTGELFF.